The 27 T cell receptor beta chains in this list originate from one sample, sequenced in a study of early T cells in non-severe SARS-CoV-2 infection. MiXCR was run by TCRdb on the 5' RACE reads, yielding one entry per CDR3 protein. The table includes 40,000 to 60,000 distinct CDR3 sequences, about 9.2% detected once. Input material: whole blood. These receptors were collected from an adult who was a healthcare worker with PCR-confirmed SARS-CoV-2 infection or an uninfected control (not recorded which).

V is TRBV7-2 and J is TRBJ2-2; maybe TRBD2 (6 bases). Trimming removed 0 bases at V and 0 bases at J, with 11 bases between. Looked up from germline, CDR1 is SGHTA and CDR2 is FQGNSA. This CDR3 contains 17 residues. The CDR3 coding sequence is TGTGCCAGCAGCTTAGCGGGGGTAGCGGCGAACACCGGGGAGCTGTTTTTT. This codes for CASSLAGVAANTGELFF.

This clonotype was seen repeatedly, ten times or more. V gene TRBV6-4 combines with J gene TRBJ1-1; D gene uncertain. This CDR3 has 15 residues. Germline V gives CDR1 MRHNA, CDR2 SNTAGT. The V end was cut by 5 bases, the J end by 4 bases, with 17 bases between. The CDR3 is CASSPEGVGITEAFF. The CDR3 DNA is TGTGCCAGCAGTCCGGAGGGCGTCGGGATCACTGAAGCTTTCTTT.

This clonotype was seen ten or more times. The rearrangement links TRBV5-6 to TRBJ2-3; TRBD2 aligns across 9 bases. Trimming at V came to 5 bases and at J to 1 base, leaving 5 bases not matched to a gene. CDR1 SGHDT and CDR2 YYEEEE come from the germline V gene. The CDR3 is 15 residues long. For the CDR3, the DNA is TGTGCCAGCAGTCATAGCGGGAGTGGCACAGATACGCAGTATTTT. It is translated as CASSHSGSGTDTQYF. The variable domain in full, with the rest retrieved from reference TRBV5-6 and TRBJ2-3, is DAGVTQSPTHLIKTRGQQVTLRCSPKSGHDTVSWYQQALGQGPQFIFQYYEEEERQRGNFPDRFSGHQFPNYSSELNVNALLLGDSALYLCASSHSGSGTDTQYFGPGTRLTVL.

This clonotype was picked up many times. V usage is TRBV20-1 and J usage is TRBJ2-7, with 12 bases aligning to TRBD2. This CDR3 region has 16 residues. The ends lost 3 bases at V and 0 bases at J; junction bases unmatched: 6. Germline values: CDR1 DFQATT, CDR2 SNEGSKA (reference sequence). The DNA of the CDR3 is TGCAGTGCTAGCCACGGGACTAGCGGGTTCTCCTACGAGCAGTACTTC. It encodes CSASHGTSGFSYEQYF.

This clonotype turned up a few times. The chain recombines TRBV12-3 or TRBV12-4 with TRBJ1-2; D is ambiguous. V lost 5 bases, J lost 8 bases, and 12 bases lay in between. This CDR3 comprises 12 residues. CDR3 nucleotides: TGTGCCAGCAGTCAGCCGCCTGCCGGCTACACCTTC. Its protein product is CASSQPPAGYTF.

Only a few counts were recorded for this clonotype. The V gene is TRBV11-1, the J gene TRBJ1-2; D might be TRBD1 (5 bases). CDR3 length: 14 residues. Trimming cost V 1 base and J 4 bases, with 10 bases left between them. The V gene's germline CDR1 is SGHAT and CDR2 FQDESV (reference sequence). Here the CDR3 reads CASSLGQSLYGYTF. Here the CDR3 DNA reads TGTGCCAGCAGCTTAGGACAGTCCCTCTATGGCTACACCTTC.

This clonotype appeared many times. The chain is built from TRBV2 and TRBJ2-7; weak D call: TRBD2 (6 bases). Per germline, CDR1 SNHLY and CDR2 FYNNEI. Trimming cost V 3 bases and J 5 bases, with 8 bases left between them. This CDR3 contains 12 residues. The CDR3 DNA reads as TGTGCCAGCAGTGACTGGGAGGACGAGCAGTACTTC. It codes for CASSDWEDEQYF. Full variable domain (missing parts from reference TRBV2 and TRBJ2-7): EPEVTQTPSHQVTQMGQEVILRCVPISNHLYFYWYRQILGQKVEFLVSFYNNEISEKSEIFDDQFSVERPDGSNFTLKIRSTKLEDSAMYFCASSDWEDEQYFGPGTRLTVT.

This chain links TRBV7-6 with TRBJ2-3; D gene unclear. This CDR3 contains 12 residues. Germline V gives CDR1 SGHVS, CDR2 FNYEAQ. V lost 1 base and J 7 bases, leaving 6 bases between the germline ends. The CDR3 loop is CASSLGENTQYF. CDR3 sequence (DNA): TGTGCCAGCAGCTTAGGGGAAAATACGCAGTATTTT. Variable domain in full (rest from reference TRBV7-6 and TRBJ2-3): GAGVSQSPRYKVTKRGQDVALRCDPISGHVSLYWYRQALGQGPEFLTYFNYEAQQDKSGLPNDRFSAERPEGSISTLTIQRTEQRDSAMYRCASSLGENTQYFGPGTRLTVL.

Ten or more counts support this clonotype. CDR3 in amino acids: CSAQLDLFEQYF. DNA for the CDR3: TGCAGTGCCCAACTAGACTTGTTCGAGCAGTACTTC. The V gene is TRBV20-1, the J gene TRBJ2-7; possible D gene TRBD2, 5 bases. V was trimmed by 6 bases and J by 6 bases, leaving 15 bases between them. This CDR3 region has 12 residues. The V gene's germline CDR1 is DFQATT and CDR2 SNEGSKA (reference sequence).

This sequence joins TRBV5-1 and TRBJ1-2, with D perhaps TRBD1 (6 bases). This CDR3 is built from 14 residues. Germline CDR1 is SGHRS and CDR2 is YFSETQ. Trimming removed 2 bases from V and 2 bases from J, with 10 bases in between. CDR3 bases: TGCGCCAGCAGCTTCTCGGACAGAAACTATGGCTACACCTTC. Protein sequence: CASSFSDRNYGYTF.

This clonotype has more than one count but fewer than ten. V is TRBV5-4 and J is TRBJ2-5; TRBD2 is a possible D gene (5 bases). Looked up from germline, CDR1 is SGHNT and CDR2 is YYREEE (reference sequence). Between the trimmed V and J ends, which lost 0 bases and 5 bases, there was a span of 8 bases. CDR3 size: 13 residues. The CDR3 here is CASSLAGSETQYF. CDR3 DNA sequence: TGTGCCAGCAGCTTGGCGGGGTCCGAGACCCAGTACTTC.

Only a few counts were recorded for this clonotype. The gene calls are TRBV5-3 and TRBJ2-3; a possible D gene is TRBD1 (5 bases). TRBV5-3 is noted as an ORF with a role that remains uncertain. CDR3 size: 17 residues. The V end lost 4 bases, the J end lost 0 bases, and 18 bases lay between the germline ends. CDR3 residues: CARSAYDSSESTDTQYF. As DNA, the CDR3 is TGTGCCAGAAGCGCTTACGACAGTTCGGAAAGCACAGATACGCAGTATTTT.

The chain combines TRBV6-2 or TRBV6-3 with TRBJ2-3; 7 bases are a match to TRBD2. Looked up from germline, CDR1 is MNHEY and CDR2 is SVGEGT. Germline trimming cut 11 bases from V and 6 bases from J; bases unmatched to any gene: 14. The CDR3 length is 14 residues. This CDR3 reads CAGSPAGETDTQYF. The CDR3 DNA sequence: TGTGCCGGCTCCCCGGCGGGAGAGACGGATACGCAGTATTTT.

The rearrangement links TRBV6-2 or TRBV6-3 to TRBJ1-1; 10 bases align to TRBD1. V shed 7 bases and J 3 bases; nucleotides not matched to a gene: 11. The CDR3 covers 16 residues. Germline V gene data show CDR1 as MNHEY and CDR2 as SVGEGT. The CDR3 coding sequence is TGTGCCAGCACCCCAGGTAGGACAGGGGGGGACACTGAAGCTTTCTTT. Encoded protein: CASTPGRTGGDTEAFF.

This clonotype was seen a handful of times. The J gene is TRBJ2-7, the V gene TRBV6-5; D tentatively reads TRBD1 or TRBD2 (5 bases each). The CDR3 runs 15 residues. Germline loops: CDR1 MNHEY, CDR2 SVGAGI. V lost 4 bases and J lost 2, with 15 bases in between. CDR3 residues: CASSSPGTLTYEQYF. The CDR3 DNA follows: TGTGCCAGCAGTTCCCCAGGGACGTTAACCTACGAGCAGTACTTC.

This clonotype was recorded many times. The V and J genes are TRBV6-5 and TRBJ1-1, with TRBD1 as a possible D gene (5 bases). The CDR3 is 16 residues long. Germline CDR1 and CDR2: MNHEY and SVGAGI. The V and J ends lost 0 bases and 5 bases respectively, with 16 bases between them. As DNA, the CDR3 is TGTGCCAGCAGTTACTCGTATTTGGCGGGGGGGACTGAAGCTTTCTTT. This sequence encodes CASSYSYLAGGTEAFF.

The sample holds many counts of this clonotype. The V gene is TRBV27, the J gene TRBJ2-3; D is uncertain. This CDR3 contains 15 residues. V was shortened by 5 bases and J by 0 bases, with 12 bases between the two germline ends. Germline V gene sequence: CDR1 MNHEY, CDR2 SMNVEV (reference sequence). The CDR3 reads CASSLRVRSTDTQYF. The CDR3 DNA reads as TGTGCCAGCAGTCTTCGGGTTAGGAGCACAGATACGCAGTATTTT.

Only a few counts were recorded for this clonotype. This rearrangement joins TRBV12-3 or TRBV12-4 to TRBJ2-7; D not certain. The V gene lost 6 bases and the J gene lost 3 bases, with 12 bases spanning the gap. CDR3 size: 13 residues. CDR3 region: CASSLRTRYEQYF. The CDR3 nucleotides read TGTGCCAGCAGCCTCCGTACCCGCTACGAGCAGTACTTC.

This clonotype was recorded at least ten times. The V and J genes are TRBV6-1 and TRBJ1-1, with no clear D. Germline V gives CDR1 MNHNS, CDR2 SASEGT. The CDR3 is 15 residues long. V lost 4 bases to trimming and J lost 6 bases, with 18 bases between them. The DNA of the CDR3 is TGTGCCAGCAGTGTCTCCCTAAACAGAAGGCCTGAAGCTTTCTTT. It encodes CASSVSLNRRPEAFF.

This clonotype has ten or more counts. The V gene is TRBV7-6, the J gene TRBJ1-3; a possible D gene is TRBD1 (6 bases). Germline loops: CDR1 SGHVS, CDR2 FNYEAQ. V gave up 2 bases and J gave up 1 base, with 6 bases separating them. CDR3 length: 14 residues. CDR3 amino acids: CASSLTGSGNTIYF. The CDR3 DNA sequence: TGTGCCAGCAGCTTAACAGGGTCTGGAAACACCATATATTTT.

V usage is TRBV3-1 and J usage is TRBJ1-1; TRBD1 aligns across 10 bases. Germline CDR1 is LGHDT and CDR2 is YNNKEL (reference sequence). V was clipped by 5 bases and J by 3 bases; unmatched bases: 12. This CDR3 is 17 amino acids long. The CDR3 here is CASSSRGTGDLDTEAFF. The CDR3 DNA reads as TGTGCCAGCAGCTCAAGAGGGACAGGGGACTTGGACACTGAAGCTTTCTTT.

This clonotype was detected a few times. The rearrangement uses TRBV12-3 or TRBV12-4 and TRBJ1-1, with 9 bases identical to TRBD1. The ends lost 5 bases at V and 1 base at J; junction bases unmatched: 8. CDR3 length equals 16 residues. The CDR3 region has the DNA TGTGCCAGCAGTCTCCCGGACAGGGGAGGGAACACTGAAGCTTTCTTT. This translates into CASSLPDRGGNTEAFF.

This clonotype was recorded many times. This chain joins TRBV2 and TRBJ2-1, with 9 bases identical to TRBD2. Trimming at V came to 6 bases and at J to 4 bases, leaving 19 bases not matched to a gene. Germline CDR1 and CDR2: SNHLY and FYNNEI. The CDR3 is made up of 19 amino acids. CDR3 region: CASSARGTSQGYGYNEQFF. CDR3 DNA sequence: TGTGCCAGCAGCGCCCGGGGGACTAGCCAGGGGTATGGATACAATGAGCAGTTCTTC.

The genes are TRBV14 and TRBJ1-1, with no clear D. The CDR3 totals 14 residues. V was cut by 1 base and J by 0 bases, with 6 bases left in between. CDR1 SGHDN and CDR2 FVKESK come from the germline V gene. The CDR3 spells CASSQVDLNTEAFF. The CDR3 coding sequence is TGTGCCAGCAGCCAAGTCGACTTGAACACTGAAGCTTTCTTT.

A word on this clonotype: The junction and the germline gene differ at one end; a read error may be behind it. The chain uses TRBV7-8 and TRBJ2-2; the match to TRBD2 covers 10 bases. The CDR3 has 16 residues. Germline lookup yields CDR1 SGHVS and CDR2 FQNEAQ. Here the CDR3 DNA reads TGTGCCAGCAGCTTCCAGCGGGAGGGCCTACCCGGGGAGCTGGTTTTT. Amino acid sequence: CASSFQREGLPGELVF. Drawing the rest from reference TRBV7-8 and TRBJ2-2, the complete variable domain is GAGVSQSPRYKVAKRGQDVALRCDPISGHVSLFWYQQALGQGPEFLTYFQNEAQLDKSGLPSDRFFAERPEGSVSTLKIQRTQQEDSAVYLCASSFQREGLPGELVFGEGSRLTVL.

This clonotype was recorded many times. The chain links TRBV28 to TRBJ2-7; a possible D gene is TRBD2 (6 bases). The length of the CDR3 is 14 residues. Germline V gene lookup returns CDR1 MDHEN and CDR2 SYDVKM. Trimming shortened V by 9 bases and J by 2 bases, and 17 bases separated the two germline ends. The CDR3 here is CASSTGLLTYEQYF. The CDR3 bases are TGTGCCAGTTCTACGGGACTTCTTACCTACGAGCAGTACTTC.

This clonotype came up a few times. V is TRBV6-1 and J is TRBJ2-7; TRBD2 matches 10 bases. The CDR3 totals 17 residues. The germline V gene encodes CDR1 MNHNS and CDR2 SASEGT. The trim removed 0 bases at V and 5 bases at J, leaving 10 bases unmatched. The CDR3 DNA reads TGTGCCAGCAGTGAAGCGGCAGGGAGGCTAGCGGGAGACGAGCAGTACTTC. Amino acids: CASSEAAGRLAGDEQYF.